The rows below give T cell receptor beta chains drawn from one sample of a study of T cells in Graves' hyperthyroidism and ophthalmopathy. MiXCR, run by TCRdb on the multiplex PCR reads, gives a single entry per CDR3 protein. This table holds some 250,000 distinct CDR3 sequences, 13% to 15% found once. The specimen was blood. These receptors all stem from a woman aged 45-60 years with Graves' hyperthyroidism that later progressed to Graves' ophthalmopathy. Both conserved end residues are trimmed from each CDR3. The D gene is left open where the match is weak.

d_gene: .
j_gene: TRBJ1-5
v_gene: TRBV6-1
CDR3aa: ASGDYSNQPQH

d_gene: .
j_gene: TRBJ2-1
v_gene: TRBV6-2/TRBV6-3
CDR3aa: ASSSLTTSQYNEQF

d_gene: TRBD2
j_gene: TRBJ2-1
v_gene: TRBV27
CDR3aa: ASSPLGLADYNEQF

d_gene: TRBD2
j_gene: TRBJ2-1
v_gene: TRBV28
CDR3aa: ASSFRLAGGSYNEQF

d_gene: TRBD2
j_gene: TRBJ2-1
v_gene: TRBV2
CDR3aa: AKTSGRSYNEQF

d_gene: .
j_gene: TRBJ2-5
v_gene: TRBV14
CDR3aa: ASSQERETQY

d_gene: TRBD1
j_gene: TRBJ1-2
v_gene: TRBV28
CDR3aa: ASSTSGGVGYGYT

d_gene: .
j_gene: TRBJ2-3
v_gene: TRBV6-1
CDR3aa: ASSLYGSTDTQY

d_gene: .
j_gene: TRBJ2-5
v_gene: TRBV28
CDR3aa: ASSYKGAVNQETQY

d_gene: TRBD2
j_gene: TRBJ2-3
v_gene: TRBV5-1
CDR3aa: ASSQTGTSDTDTQY

d_gene: .
j_gene: TRBJ2-1
v_gene: TRBV11-2
CDR3aa: ASSFNRDSYNEQF

d_gene: .
j_gene: TRBJ2-7
v_gene: TRBV7-9
CDR3aa: ASSSPAGISPYEQY

d_gene: TRBD2
j_gene: TRBJ2-3
v_gene: TRBV5-1
CDR3aa: ASSSGLAGPDTQY

d_gene: .
j_gene: TRBJ1-4
v_gene: TRBV29-1
CDR3aa: SVTSTGEKLF

d_gene: .
j_gene: TRBJ2-7
v_gene: TRBV27
CDR3aa: ASSPLGGRGSYEQY

d_gene: .
j_gene: TRBJ2-1
v_gene: TRBV5-1
CDR3aa: ASSQRGGYNEQF

d_gene: TRBD1
j_gene: TRBJ1-1
v_gene: TRBV5-1
CDR3aa: ASSRDGQGHTEAF

d_gene: .
j_gene: TRBJ2-1
v_gene: TRBV28
CDR3aa: ASSFSAGNEQF

d_gene: .
j_gene: TRBJ1-4
v_gene: TRBV2
CDR3aa: ASRELRGEKLF

d_gene: TRBD1
j_gene: TRBJ1-2
v_gene: TRBV12-3/TRBV12-4
CDR3aa: ASSWTGVDGYT

d_gene: .
j_gene: TRBJ1-2
v_gene: TRBV5-1
CDR3aa: ASSLVGGSPGGYT

d_gene: .
j_gene: TRBJ1-5
v_gene: TRBV20-1
CDR3aa: SASPDVSNQPQH

d_gene: .
j_gene: TRBJ2-3
v_gene: TRBV5-1
CDR3aa: ASSLAPLAPHSDTQY

d_gene: TRBD1
j_gene: TRBJ1-6
v_gene: TRBV6-1
CDR3aa: ASRGAPQGRNSPLH

d_gene: TRBD2
j_gene: TRBJ2-7
v_gene: TRBV29-1
CDR3aa: SGLGLDHDEQY

d_gene: .
j_gene: TRBJ2-3
v_gene: TRBV7-8
CDR3aa: ASSFYICSARVGSTDTQY

d_gene: TRBD2
j_gene: TRBJ2-3
v_gene: TRBV25-1
CDR3aa: ASSEYKAGDTDTQY

d_gene: .
j_gene: TRBJ1-1
v_gene: TRBV13
CDR3aa: ASSRNDLGRLNTEAF

d_gene: .
j_gene: TRBJ1-2
v_gene: TRBV3-1
CDR3aa: ASSQGYGTWDYGYT

d_gene: .
j_gene: TRBJ1-1
v_gene: TRBV5-1
CDR3aa: ASSSDRLNTEAF

d_gene: .
j_gene: TRBJ1-5
v_gene: TRBV6-6
CDR3aa: ASSYSSRGRNQPQH

d_gene: TRBD1
j_gene: TRBJ2-7
v_gene: TRBV19
CDR3aa: ASSIRWGQGVDEQY

d_gene: .
j_gene: TRBJ2-3
v_gene: TRBV7-3
CDR3aa: ASSLSQGGDTQY

d_gene: .
j_gene: TRBJ1-1
v_gene: TRBV27
CDR3aa: ASGSRGAMNTEAF

d_gene: .
j_gene: TRBJ1-1
v_gene: TRBV6-1
CDR3aa: ASLKYLHTEAF

d_gene: TRBD2
j_gene: TRBJ2-1
v_gene: TRBV6-4
CDR3aa: ASSTGTSTEQF

d_gene: .
j_gene: TRBJ1-5
v_gene: TRBV7-9
CDR3aa: ASSPDSVQPQH

d_gene: .
j_gene: TRBJ2-3
v_gene: TRBV20-1
CDR3aa: SARDRGWGAGRVANTQY

d_gene: TRBD1
j_gene: TRBJ2-2
v_gene: TRBV27
CDR3aa: ASSVSGQLNTGELF

d_gene: TRBD1
j_gene: TRBJ1-2
v_gene: TRBV28
CDR3aa: ASSLSGRGQYGYT

d_gene: .
j_gene: TRBJ2-7
v_gene: TRBV20-1
CDR3aa: SAKWRKEQY

d_gene: .
j_gene: TRBJ1-6
v_gene: TRBV29-1
CDR3aa: SASSSPLH

d_gene: .
j_gene: TRBJ1-1
v_gene: TRBV14
CDR3aa: ASSPLGLLLGAF

d_gene: TRBD1
j_gene: TRBJ2-5
v_gene: TRBV28
CDR3aa: ATRQGWETQY

d_gene: TRBD2
j_gene: TRBJ2-1
v_gene: TRBV20-1
CDR3aa: SARWPKAFSGSRNEQF

d_gene: .
j_gene: TRBJ2-1
v_gene: TRBV28
CDR3aa: ASTPTPGYNEQF

d_gene: TRBD2
j_gene: TRBJ2-1
v_gene: TRBV5-4
CDR3aa: ASSSIAGGPPGQF

d_gene: .
j_gene: TRBJ1-5
v_gene: TRBV20-1
CDR3aa: SASTSNQPQH

d_gene: .
j_gene: TRBJ2-5
v_gene: TRBV5-1
CDR3aa: ASSLVSGQETQY

d_gene: .
j_gene: TRBJ2-1
v_gene: TRBV9
CDR3aa: ASSVLGENEQF

d_gene: .
j_gene: TRBJ1-4
v_gene: TRBV19
CDR3aa: ASAPLETAGKLF

d_gene: .
j_gene: TRBJ1-5
v_gene: TRBV5-1
CDR3aa: ASSVGGGGDQPQH

d_gene: .
j_gene: TRBJ1-1
v_gene: TRBV19
CDR3aa: ASSSRQDTEAF